This passage covers 3 T cell receptor beta chains from one sample sequenced in a study of spatial heterogeneity in lung cancer. The time point is: sample taken at primary tumor resection. Unsorted tumor, nontumor lung tissue or cryopreserved PBMC supplied the whole RNA. Via MiXCR, TCRdb re-called the 5' RACE reads, giving one row per CDR3 protein. The sample consists of roughly 40,000 distinct CDR3 sequences, approximately 6.5% of them appearing once. The specimen comprised PBMCs, sampled at surgery. These receptors were collected from a female donor with early-stage non-small cell lung cancer.

This chain uses TRBV10-3 with TRBJ2-3; D gene uncertain. The CDR3 loop spans 14 amino acids. V lost 2 bases and J 0 bases, leaving 6 bases between the germline ends. The germline gives CDR1 ENHRY, CDR2 SYGVKD. This CDR3 is CAISEMGSTDTQYF. The DNA of the CDR3 is TGTGCCATCAGTGAGATGGGAAGCACAGATACGCAGTATTTT.

The DNA for the CDR3 is TGTGCCAGCAGCGTCCAGGGAGGGACTGAAGCTTTCTTT. It codes for CASSVQGGTEAFF. This rearrangement joins TRBV7-9 to TRBJ1-1; TRBD1 is a possible D gene (5 bases). V was shortened by 5 bases and J by 5 bases, with 12 bases between the two germline ends. This CDR3 has 13 residues. The germline CDR1 and CDR2 sequences are SEHNR and FQNEAQ (reference sequence).

This clonotype was counted between two and nine times. The V and J genes are TRBV19 and TRBJ1-5, with a weak D call TRBD1 (6 bases). The CDR3 length is 15 residues. CDR1 and CDR2 from the germline V gene are LNHDA and SQIVND (reference sequence). V shed 11 bases and J shed 1 base, with 18 bases lying between them. The DNA for the CDR3 is TGTGCCTCACTAGGAGGGGGGAGCAGCAATCAGCCCCAGCATTTT. Encoded protein: CASLGGGSSNQPQHF.